This record looks at one TCR beta chain sequence and its context. The antigen is not known. From its re-call of the 5' RACE reads, TCRdb lists each CDR3 protein once, without DNA. This sample contains approximately 150,000 distinct CDR3 sequences. The sample is drawn from a study of monozygotic twins with inflammatory bowel disease. Study-wide results and limits: T cell subtypes were not distinguishable in this analysis. The data gave no support to a single strong IBD-associated signal or clonotype.

The sample was blood. The receptor was derived from a human donor with ulcerative colitis or Crohn's disease, or a healthy co-twin of an affected twin (not recorded which).

The CDR3 spells CASSSMNWGRTEAFF. This chain links TRBV25-1 with TRBJ1-1; TCRdb's assignment of TRBD1 cannot be checked, as there is no DNA. There are 15 residues in the CDR3. Germline V gene lookup returns CDR1 MGHDK and CDR2 SYGVNS.